The entry below gives a single T cell receptor (beta chain) sequence along with its context. What it binds is unknown. Each sorted fraction was over 95% pure. This sample stems from a study of beta chain features in type 1 diabetes. Study summary: Comparable age, gender and cell yields were observed in patients relative to healthy donors. Study outcomes and limitations: TCRB CDR3s from Type 1 diabetes patients were moderately but significantly shorter in all four CD4+ subsets.

The V gene's germline CDR1 is KGHSH and CDR2 LQKENI. V dropped 3 bases and J dropped 0 bases, with 15 bases sitting between them. The CDR3 has 17 amino acids. Reverse transcribing all isolated RNA meant expressed TCRB transcripts were sequenced. The assay was immunoSEQ multiplex PCR, and TCRdb's table has in-frame clones only and misses some. The data show 300,000 to 400,000 clones, with 9.6% seen just once and approximately 0.55% held by the top ten. This rearrangement joins TRBV18 to TRBJ2-4; D is uncertain. Sequences were obtained from central memory CD4+ T cells from blood. This TCR was recovered from a man aged 30-40 years with type 1 diabetes. The DNA of the CDR3 is TGTGCCAGCTCACCCATCCCAGATACCCTAGCCAAAAACATTCAGTACTTC. As protein: CASSPIPDTLAKNIQYF.